This TCR beta chain comes out of a study of cytomegalovirus exposure and HLA in healthy donors. Vbeta (60) and Jbeta (13) primers were used in the PCR. TCRdb keeps only in-frame clones here, not all; method: immunoSEQ multiplex PCR. The sample carries more than 95,000 clones, under 85% recorded once. This TCR came from a woman in her 40s in good health and CMV-seropositive. Sequenced sample: PBMCs.

The CDR3 nucleotides read TGTGCCAGCAGTGTCTCGGGGGGGACAGATACGCAGTATTTT. It is translated as CASSVSGGTDTQYF. The rearrangement uses TRBV2 and TRBJ2-3; 8 nucleotides match TRBD2. This CDR3 comprises 14 residues. V was clipped by 4 bases and J by 3 bases; unmatched bases: 3. The V gene's germline CDR1 is SNHLY and CDR2 FYNNEI.